This T cell receptor (beta chain) was identified in a study of blood T cell repertoires in COVID-19. The CDR3 is 15 amino acids. CDR1 and CDR2 (germline): SQVTM, ANQGSEA. The V and J ends lost 6 bases and 1 base respectively, with 15 bases between them. In the original analysis: Amplifying reference gene primers gave estimates of nucleated cell counts. The repertoire was sequenced with immunoSEQ multiplex PCR; TCRdb's copy has only in-frame clones and lacks some. The D gene and trimming were derived from the DNA, and the V and J assignments and clone size from that table. Of hundreds of thousands of clones listed, 70% to 90% are singletons.

The genes are TRBV29-1 and TRBJ2-2; D uncertain. This clonotype was sampled from an older woman with acute or convalescent COVID-19. Sequenced sample: peripheral blood. The CDR3 sequence is CSVPLPGKNTGELFF. CDR3 in DNA: TGCAGCGTGCCCCTTCCAGGAAAGAACACCGGGGAGCTGTTTTTT.